Each of the 3 T cell receptor beta chains below was sequenced from the same sample in a study of T cells in Graves' hyperthyroidism and ophthalmopathy. Amplified TCR beta CDR3 regions came from RNA transcripts. An initial round of RT-PCR targeting the TCR CDR3 relied on the HTBI primer set. TCRdb recomputed calls from the multiplex PCR reads with MiXCR, one row per CDR3 protein. This table has around 350,000 distinct CDR3 sequences, about 14% appearing once. Sample: blood. The receptors stem from a woman in her twenties or thirties with Graves' ophthalmopathy.

This clonotype has a handful of counts. The V and J genes are TRBV29-1 and TRBJ2-1, with no clear D. The ends were cut back, 8 bases at V and 0 bases at J, with 8 bases in the middle. The germline V gene encodes CDR1 SQVTM and CDR2 ANQGSEA. The CDR3 spans 12 residues. The CDR3 sequence is CSMGPSYNEQFF. In nucleotides, the CDR3 is TGCAGCATGGGCCCCTCCTACAATGAGCAGTTCTTC.

This clonotype was detected ten times or more. The genes are TRBV28 and TRBJ2-1; weak D call: TRBD2 (5 bases). This CDR3 is 19 amino acids long. Germline CDR1 and CDR2: MDHEN and SYDVKM. V gave up 7 bases and J gave up 1 base, with 26 bases separating them. CDR3 sequence: CASTRRGLPLSNSYNEQFF. CDR3 coding DNA: TGTGCCAGCACCCGCCGAGGACTTCCCCTATCAAATTCCTACAATGAGCAGTTCTTC.

This clonotype was seen more than once but under ten times. The genes are TRBV19 and TRBJ1-4, with 8 bases that match TRBD1. V was clipped by 10 bases and J by 4 bases; unmatched bases: 11. The germline V gene has CDR1 LNHDA and CDR2 SQIVND (reference sequence). The CDR3 is 15 amino acids. The CDR3 DNA is TGTGCCACAAAAAGCGGGACAGGCCTTAATGAAAAACTGTTTTTT. Its translation: CATKSGTGLNEKLFF.